This T cell receptor beta chain was sequenced during a study of cytomegalovirus exposure and HLA in healthy donors. Study-wide context: Earlier sequencing of 150 million to 200 million T cells yielded around 120 million unique TCR beta sequences.

As regards this clone: Its antigen is not identified.

Study-level results: When the data were analyzed later, several of the most significant clusters appeared to be linked to common viral pathogens.

Primers: 60 Vbeta forward and 13 Jbeta reverse. TCRdb keeps only in-frame clones here, not all; method: immunoSEQ multiplex PCR. Its clone listing holds about 170,000 clones. The origin of this receptor is a woman in her late teens or twenties in good health and CMV-seropositive. Sequences were obtained from PBMCs.

CDR3: CAWRMASSGNTIYF. CDR3 DNA sequence: TGTGCCTGGAGGATGGCAAGCTCTGGAAACACCATATATTTT. The genes are TRBV30 and TRBJ1-3; D not certain. Trimming left V 3 bases short and J 0 bases short, with 9 bases between. The CDR3 is 14 amino acids. Germline V gene lookup returns CDR1 GTSNPN and CDR2 SVGIG (reference sequence).